A selection of T cell receptor beta chains follows, all from one sample in a study of cytomegalovirus exposure and HLA in healthy donors. This table comes from immunoSEQ multiplex PCR, and its TCRdb copy is limited to in-frame clones, with some not included. This table has around 100,000 clones, roughly four fifths appearing once. Sequenced: PBMCs. The source is a man aged 25 to 45 in good health and CMV-seropositive. Both conserved end residues are part of each CDR3. The D gene is left open where the match is weak. A clone size is listed for some rows: how often the clone was seen (once, few, many), or a class if it is expanded.

>TRBJ1-1|TRBD1|TRBV30|NA
TGTGCCCGAGCCGGGACAGGGGGCTTCACTGAAGCTTTCTTT
CARAGTGGFTEAFF
>TRBJ2-4|NA|TRBV25-1|once
TGTGCCAGCAGCCCCCGCAAAGACAGAATTGACGACATTCAGTACTTC
CASSPRKDRIDDIQYF
>TRBJ2-3|TRBD2|TRBV5-8|once
TGTGCCAGCAGCCCGGGACTAGCGGGACACACAGATACGCAGTATTTT
CASSPGLAGHTDTQYF
>TRBJ2-1|TRBD2|TRBV6-4|NA
TGTGCCAGCAGTGACTCTAGCGGGAGTTACAATGAGCAGTTCTTC
CASSDSSGSYNEQFF
>TRBJ1-2|TRBD1|TRBV29-1|NA
TGCAGCGTTGAAGGGACAGGGGATAGAAACTATGGCTACACCTTC
CSVEGTGDRNYGYTF
>TRBJ2-5|NA|TRBV25-1|NA
TGTGCCAGCAGTCCCCTCGGAGAGGCTTCTGGGCAGTACTTC
CASSPLGEASGQYF
>TRBJ1-2|NA|TRBV6-1|NA
TGTGCCAGCAGTGCCCACCCGGGGGGTCCCTATGGCTACACCTTC
CASSAHPGGPYGYTF
>TRBJ2-2|NA|TRBV5-1|once
TGCGCCAGCAGCCCTTTCTTACCCCGCGAGACCGGGGAGCTGTTTTTT
CASSPFLPRETGELFF
>TRBJ1-2|TRBD1|TRBV6-5|NA
TGTGCCAGCAGTTACTACAACAGGGGCCCTGGCTATGGCTACACCTTC
CASSYYNRGPGYGYTF
>TRBJ2-1|TRBD2|TRBV7-8|NA
TGTGCCAGCAGAACCGGGACTAGTTCCTACAATGAGCAGTTCTTC
CASRTGTSSYNEQFF
>TRBJ2-1|TRBD2|TRBV9|NA
TGTGCCAGCAGCACTTGGGAAGCGGGGCTAAATGAGCAGTTCTTC
CASSTWEAGLNEQFF
>TRBJ1-4|TRBD1|TRBV5-1|NA
TGCGCCAGCAGTACCCAGGGGGCGCCGGGTGAAAAACTGTTTTTT
CASSTQGAPGEKLFF
>TRBJ2-7|TRBD1|TRBV10-1|NA
TGCGCCAGCAGTCAGATCCCGGGACAGGGCCAGTACTTC
CASSQIPGQGQYF
>TRBJ2-1|NA|TRBV11-3|NA
TGTGCCAGCAGCTTAGGAGGTAAGATTACTAGTGAGCAGTTCTTC
CASSLGGKITSEQFF
>TRBJ1-1|NA|TRBV6-5|medium-sized
TGTGCCAGCAGTTACTCGGGGACACGTGAAGCTTTCTTT
CASSYSGTREAFF
>TRBJ1-2|TRBD1|TRBV6-4|NA
TGTGCCAGCAGTGACTACAGGGGCTATGGCTACACCTTC
CASSDYRGYGYTF
>TRBJ2-7|TRBD1|TRBV5-1|NA
TGCGCCAGCAGCTCACAGGGGATCAGCTCCTACGAGCAGTACTTC
CASSSQGISSYEQYF
>TRBJ2-3|NA|TRBV29-1|NA
TGCAGCGTTGACTCGACTAGCACAGATACGCAGTATTTT
CSVDSTSTDTQYF
>TRBJ2-1|TRBD2|TRBV5-1|NA
TGCGCCAGCAGCGTAGCCGGGACTAGCGGGACGTATGAGCAGTTCTTC
CASSVAGTSGTYEQFF
>TRBJ2-7|TRBD2|TRBV11-3|NA
TGTGCCAGCAGCTTAAAGGGAGGGTCCTACGAGCAGTACTTC
CASSLKGGSYEQYF
>TRBJ2-1|TRBD2|TRBV28|NA
TGTGCCAGCAGGCTCCGGACTAGCGGGAGCAGCAATGAGCAGTTCTTC
CASRLRTSGSSNEQFF
>TRBJ1-2|NA|TRBV7-9|NA
TGTGCCAGCAGCTTAAGTGAGGAGGGATCACCTGGCTACACCTTC
CASSLSEEGSPGYTF
>TRBJ1-5|NA|TRBV5-6|few
TGTGCCAGCAGCTTGGCCGGGGGTAGCAATCAGCCCCAGCATTTT
CASSLAGGSNQPQHF
>TRBJ2-1|NA|TRBV29-1|NA
TGCAGCGTTGAAGAATTAGACAATGAGCAGTTCTTC
CSVEELDNEQFF